The 10 T cell receptor beta chains below come from one sample, sequenced in a study of immune characterization of retroperitoneal liposarcoma. One entry per CDR3 protein, called by TCRdb with MiXCR from the PCR reads. The table includes approximately 1,500 distinct CDR3 sequences, approximately 46% detected once. Sequenced material: tumor tissue. The origin of the receptors is a female donor with retroperitoneal liposarcoma.

This clonotype showed up just a few times. This chain joins TRBV7-6 and TRBJ2-1, with D uncertain. The J call may be faulty, since TRBJ2-7 better matches the DNA end. The V gene's germline CDR1 is SGHVS and CDR2 FNYEAQ. CDR3 size: 16 residues. CDR3 sequence reads: CASSLGPTQDGYEQYF. DNA of the CDR3: TGTGCCAGCAGCTTAGGCCCCACCCAGGATGGCTATGAGCAGTACTTC.

A few counts support this clonotype. The chain couples TRBV27 to TRBJ2-1; TRBD1 matches 8 bases. The CDR3 extends over 17 amino acids. Losses at the gene ends were 3 bases for V and 10 bases for J; bases not matched to a gene: 17. Looked up from germline, CDR1 is MNHEY and CDR2 is SMNVEV (reference sequence). The CDR3 sequence is CASSFQAGTGISYEQFF. The CDR3 nucleotides read TGTGCCAGCAGTTTTCAGGCAGGGACAGGAATTTCCTACGAGCAGTTCTTC.

The rearrangement joins TRBV6-1 to TRBJ2-5; TRBD1 agrees at 7 bases. V trimming: 0 bases; J trimming: 11 bases; junction bases outside the gene matches: 6. CDR3 size: 13 residues. Germline loops: CDR1 MNHNS, CDR2 SASEGT. The CDR3 sequence is CASSEAEQGIQYF. The CDR3 nucleotides read TGTGCCAGCAGTGAAGCCGAACAGGGGATTCAGTACTTC.

This clonotype is medium-sized (0.01 to 0.1%) in the sample. J is TRBJ2-5 and V is TRBV6-1; D uncertain. The V end was cut by 6 bases, the J end by 4 bases, with 12 bases between. CDR1 is MNHNS, CDR2 SASEGT, per germline. There are 13 residues in the CDR3. The CDR3 sequence is CASSWGIRETQYF. The CDR3 coding sequence is TGTGCCAGCAGCTGGGGTATCCGAGAGACCCAGTACTTC.

The chain recombines TRBV6-9 with TRBJ2-1; 11 nucleotides agree with TRBD1. The J call could be wrong; TRBJ2-7 is a better fit for the DNA end. Germline loops: CDR1 MNHGY, CDR2 SVAAGI. The CDR3 loop spans 14 amino acids. The CDR3 sequence is CASSGQGAVYEQYF. The CDR3 DNA reads TGTGCCAGCAGCGGACAGGGGGCCGTCTACGAGCAGTACTTC.

V gene TRBV12-3 or TRBV12-4 combines with J gene TRBJ2-1, with 9 nucleotides matching TRBD1. Unmatched junction bases numbered 9, after V lost 5 bases and J lost 4 bases. The CDR3 is made up of 16 amino acids. The CDR3 DNA reads TGTGCCAGCAGTCACCGTTACAGGGGGCGATACAATGAGCAGTTCTTC. As protein: CASSHRYRGRYNEQFF.

This sequence joins TRBV7-1 and TRBJ2-5, with 7 positions matching TRBD2. The J call may be mistaken, given a closer DNA end match to TRBJ2-1. TRBV7-1 is designated an ORF whose function remains uncertain. The CDR3 is 14 residues long. CDR3 bases: TGTGCCAGCAGTCAGTGGGAGGGCCGCGGGACCCAGTTCTTC. The encoded protein is CASSQWEGRGTQFF.

As regards this clonotype: Being one base from a much bigger clone, this may be a read error. V usage is TRBV6-1 and J usage is TRBJ2-1; 8 nucleotides align to TRBD2. The CDR3 runs 14 residues. Germline CDR1 and CDR2: MNHNS and SASEGT. The CDR3 region is CTSSQRAGVVGRFF. The CDR3, as DNA: TGTACCAGCAGCCAGAGAGCGGGAGTCGTGGGTCGGTTCTTC.

V and J are TRBV6-1 and TRBJ2-3; the D is unclear. The germline V gene encodes CDR1 MNHNS and CDR2 SASEGT. Trimming removed 3 bases at V and 6 bases at J, with 7 bases between. The CDR3 loop spans 12 amino acids. CDR3 loop: CASSDRVDTQYF. CDR3 coding DNA: TGTGCCAGCAGTGATAGGGTTGATACGCAGTATTTT.

This chain uses TRBV12-5 with TRBJ2-1, with a tentative D call TRBD1 (5 bases). The end of the DNA fits TRBJ2-5 better, so the J call may be wrong. Germline V gene data show CDR1 as LGHNT and CDR2 as FRNRAP. The CDR3 spans 15 residues. CDR3 in amino acids: CASGPSAQGRETQYF. The CDR3 DNA reads as TGTGCTAGTGGTCCTTCCGCCCAGGGAAGGGAGACCCAGTACTTC.